Following are 22 T cell receptor beta chains from one sample sequenced in a study of T cell clonotyping in hematopoietic cell transplantation. Sequenced by immunoSEQ multiplex PCR; TCRdb stores in-frame clones only, minus some. The sample comprises roughly 15,000 clones, roughly 88% of which are singletons, and around 4.4% rests with the top ten. Sample: peripheral blood mononuclear cells. These receptors all come from a woman between 40 and 50 years old in good health. Some clones in this sample may be carry-over from other donors' samples.

The chain carries TRBV4-1 and TRBJ2-5; perhaps TRBD1 as D (6 bases). The J call may be wrong; the DNA end is better matched by TRBJ2-7. The CDR3 is 15 residues long. Germline V gene sequence: CDR1 MGHRA, CDR2 YSYEKL. This CDR3 is CASSQGGDTSYEQYF. The CDR3 DNA sequence: TGCGCCAGCAGCCAAGGTGGGGACACATCCTACGAGCAGTACTTC.

The gene calls are TRBV14 and TRBJ1-2, with D unresolved. Trimming cost V 0 bases and J 4 bases, with 12 bases left between them. Germline V gene sequence: CDR1 SGHDN, CDR2 FVKESK. The CDR3 totals 15 residues. CDR3 residues: CASSQESQGIYGYTF. The CDR3, as DNA: TGTGCCAGCAGCCAAGAATCCCAAGGGATCTATGGCTACACCTTC.

This chain links TRBV9 with TRBJ1-2; TRBD1 matches 9 bases. The CDR3 has 14 amino acids. Trimming cost V 4 bases and J 7 bases; bases outside gene matches: 8. Germline assignment: CDR1 SGDLS and CDR2 YYNGEE. CDR3 sequence: CASSTTGGAGGYTF. DNA of the CDR3: TGTGCCAGCAGCACGACAGGGGGAGCGGGTGGCTACACCTTC.

The chain combines TRBV5-1 with TRBJ1-4; TRBD1 agrees at 8 bases. V gave up 0 bases and J gave up 4 bases; unmatched junction bases: 8. In germline, CDR1 is SGHRS, CDR2 YFSETQ. The CDR3 has 17 residues. CDR3 sequence (DNA): TGCGCCAGCAGCTTGGGGCGGACAGGGACAGATAATGAAAAACTGTTTTTT. Residues: CASSLGRTGTDNEKLFF.

The rearrangement joins TRBV4-3 to TRBJ1-2, with D possibly TRBD1 on 6 matching bases. Germline V CDR1 and CDR2: LGHNA, YSLEER. Between the trimmed V and J ends, which lost 0 bases and 4 bases, there was a span of 9 bases. The CDR3 is made up of 14 amino acids. The CDR3 sequence: CASSQDEGGYGYTF. The CDR3 DNA sequence: TGCGCCAGCAGCCAAGATGAGGGGGGCTATGGCTACACCTTC.

The J gene is TRBJ2-3, the V gene TRBV11-2; D may be TRBD1 or TRBD2 (5 bases each). The CDR3 runs to 15 residues. Trimming stripped 3 bases from V and 5 bases from J, with 15 bases between. Germline CDR1 and CDR2: SGHAT and FQNNGV. As DNA, the CDR3 is TGTGCCAGCAGCTTCACCCGGGACCCCGGAGATACGCAGTATTTT. Protein sequence: CASSFTRDPGDTQYF.

The rearrangement joins TRBV7-2 to TRBJ2-1; TRBD1 matches at 7 bases. The CDR3 totals 12 residues. Per germline, CDR1 SGHTA and CDR2 FQGNSA. The junction had 9 bases not matched to a gene; V was cut back by 3 bases and J by 16 bases. CDR3 residues: CASSFADRALFF. CDR3 sequence (DNA): TGTGCCAGCAGCTTCGCCGACAGGGCACTTTTCTTC.

The chain employs TRBV9 and TRBJ2-2; no definite D call. Germline V lookup: CDR1 SGDLS, CDR2 YYNGEE. The CDR3 is 13 residues long. Trimming stripped 2 bases from V and 6 bases from J, with 8 bases between. CDR3 loop: CASSVVQAGELFF. Written as DNA, the CDR3 is TGTGCCAGCAGCGTGGTCCAGGCCGGGGAGCTGTTTTTT.

This sequence joins TRBV10-3 and TRBJ1-1; perhaps TRBD1 as D (5 bases). Germline CDR1 ENHRY, CDR2 SYGVKD. V was pared by 8 bases and J by 8 bases, with 21 bases between. The CDR3 has 14 residues. The CDR3, as DNA: TGTGCCATCTCCACAACAAGGGACCAGAGGGAAGCTTTCTTT. This translates into CAISTTRDQREAFF.

This chain uses TRBV28 with TRBJ2-3; 11 bases match TRBD2. With V trimmed by 6 bases and J by 4 bases, 9 bases remained unmatched. Per germline, CDR1 MDHEN and CDR2 SYDVKM. The length of the CDR3 is 16 residues. The CDR3 spells CASRSTSGSGADTQYF. The CDR3, as DNA: TGTGCCAGCAGAAGTACTAGCGGGAGCGGAGCAGATACGCAGTATTTT. Variable domain in full (rest from reference TRBV28 and TRBJ2-3): DVKVTQSSRYLVKRTGEKVFLECVQDMDHENMFWYRQDPGLGLRLIYFSYDVKMKEKGDIPEGYSVSREKKERFSLILESASTNQTSMYLCASRSTSGSGADTQYFGPGTRLTVL.

V gene TRBV7-8 combines with J gene TRBJ2-6; D call uncertain. This CDR3 region has 12 residues. The V gene lost 9 bases and the J gene lost 2 bases, with 5 bases spanning the gap. Germline V gene lookup returns CDR1 SGHVS and CDR2 FQNEAQ. CDR3 coding DNA: TGTGCCAGTAATACTGGGGCCAACGTCCTGACTTTC. This encodes CASNTGANVLTF.

The chain employs TRBV7-6 and TRBJ2-1; tentative D call: TRBD1 (5 bases). Trimming left V 1 base short and J 2 bases short, with 9 bases between. The CDR3 loop spans 15 amino acids. Germline assignment: CDR1 SGHVS and CDR2 FNYEAQ. CDR3 amino acids: CASSLETGAYNEQFF. The DNA of the CDR3 is TGTGCCAGCAGCTTAGAAACAGGAGCCTACAATGAGCAGTTCTTC.

The rearrangement joins TRBV10-3 to TRBJ1-5; 10 bases are a match to TRBD1. In germline, CDR1 is ENHRY, CDR2 SYGVKD. This CDR3 has 14 amino acids. V gave up 9 bases and J gave up 0 bases; unmatched junction bases: 2. The CDR3 DNA reads as TGTGCCATAGGGACAGGGGATAGCAATCAGCCCCAGCATTTT. It yields the protein CAIGTGDSNQPQHF.

The DNA for the CDR3 is TGTGCCACCAGCTGGGACAGGGTCTATGGCTACACCTTC. It translates to CATSWDRVYGYTF. This chain joins TRBV15 and TRBJ1-2, with TRBD1 matching over 9 bases. Germline V gives CDR1 LNHNV, CDR2 YYDKDF (reference sequence). Trimming took 5 bases from V and 4 from J; bases not matched to a gene: 2. The CDR3 loop spans 13 amino acids.

The V call is TRBV28, the J call TRBJ1-5; possible D gene TRBD1, 6 bases. Germline CDR1 reads MDHEN; CDR2 reads SYDVKM. CDR3 length equals 17 residues. Trimming pared 5 bases from V and 0 bases from J, leaving 17 bases between. CDR3 loop: CASSPRTVGYSNQPQHF. In nucleotides, the CDR3 is TGTGCCAGCAGTCCTAGGACAGTAGGATATAGCAATCAGCCCCAGCATTTT.

The J gene is TRBJ2-7, the V gene TRBV28; D not resolved. CDR1 and CDR2 (germline): MDHEN, SYDVKM. V shed 4 bases and J shed 5 bases, with 12 bases lying between them. This CDR3 spans 13 amino acids. CDR3 region: CASSYPMRNEQYF. DNA of the CDR3: TGTGCCAGCAGTTACCCTATGCGGAACGAGCAGTACTTC.

V usage is TRBV30 and J usage is TRBJ2-7, with a tentative D call TRBD1 (7 bases). The germline CDR1 and CDR2 sequences are GTSNPN and SVGIG (reference sequence). The CDR3 consists of 15 residues. V dropped 3 bases and J dropped 2 bases, with 17 bases sitting between them. The CDR3 nucleotides are TGTGCCTGGAGCGGGGACAGCCGACTAGCCTACGAGCAGTACTTC. This translates into CAWSGDSRLAYEQYF.

As regards this clone: The sample contains more than one DNA sequence encoding this CDR3. This sequence joins TRBV7-3 and TRBJ1-1; possible D gene TRBD1, 6 bases. Looked up from germline, CDR1 is SGHTA and CDR2 is FQGTGA. Trimming left V 2 bases short and J 4 bases short, with 14 bases between. CDR3 length: 15 amino acids. Here the CDR3 reads CASSLVGGGGTEAFF. CDR3 DNA: TGTGCCAGCAGCTTAGTTGGAGGGGGTGGCACTGAAGCTTTCTTT. Complete variable domain (other parts from reference TRBV7-3 and TRBJ1-1): GAGVSQTPSNKVTEKGKYVELRCDPISGHTALYWYRQSLGQGPEFLIYFQGTGAADDSGLPNDRFFAVRPEGSVSTLKIQRTERGDSAVYLCASSLVGGGGTEAFFGQGTRLTVV.

The V gene is TRBV19, the J gene TRBJ2-7; D possibly corresponds to TRBD1 (6 bases). The CDR3 extends over 15 amino acids. V gave up 4 bases and J gave up 3 bases, with 16 bases separating them. CDR1 and CDR2 (germline): LNHDA, SQIVND (reference sequence). This chain's CDR3 is CASSTYTGFIYEQYF. The CDR3 DNA is TGTGCCAGTAGTACCTACACAGGGTTCATCTACGAGCAGTACTTC. Full variable domain (remainder filled in from reference TRBV19 and TRBJ2-7): DGGITQSPKYLFRKEGQNVTLSCEQNLNHDAMYWYRQDPGQGLRLIYYSQIVNDFQKGDIAEGYSVSREKKESFPLTVTSAQKNPTAFYLCASSTYTGFIYEQYFGPGTRLTVT.

The genes are TRBV27 and TRBJ2-7, with 12 positions matching TRBD2. This CDR3 has 14 residues. Trimming at V came to 1 base and at J to 7 bases, leaving 2 bases not matched to a gene. Germline V lookup: CDR1 MNHEY, CDR2 SMNVEV (reference sequence). CDR3 coding DNA: TGTGCCAGCAGTTTATTGGGACTAGCGGGTGAGCAGTACTTC. Protein product: CASSLLGLAGEQYF.

The J gene is TRBJ1-5, the V gene TRBV19; TRBD1 aligns across 7 bases. There are 14 residues in the CDR3. Germline CDR1 is LNHDA and CDR2 is SQIVND (reference sequence). The J segment lost 0 bases and the V segment lost 6 bases, leaving 2 bases of the junction unmatched. CDR3 amino acids: CASSWTGSNQPQHF. CDR3 DNA sequence: TGTGCCAGTAGCTGGACAGGTAGCAATCAGCCCCAGCATTTT.

The V gene is TRBV30, the J gene TRBJ2-7; maybe TRBD1 (5 bases). This CDR3 is built from 13 residues. The germline V gene encodes CDR1 GTSNPN and CDR2 SVGIG (reference sequence). Trimming removed 1 base from V and 8 bases from J, with 15 bases in between. CDR3 sequence (DNA): TGTGCCTGGAGTGCACAGGCAGGTGGCAAGCAGTACTTC. This encodes CAWSAQAGGKQYF.